The entry below describes one TCR beta chain. This specimen belongs to a study of blood T cells in healthy people across ages. A second PCR, run for about 7 to 11 cycles, used a sample-barcoded 5' primer plus a J-beta primer mix. Each CDR3 protein gets one entry after TCRdb re-called the 5' RACE reads with MiXCR. The sample includes approximately 1,000,000 distinct CDR3 sequences, approximately 38% of them seen just once. Trimming removed 0 bases from V and 1 base from J, with 11 bases in between. Germline V gives CDR1 SGHTA, CDR2 FQGNSA. The CDR3 length is 16 residues. This chain joins TRBV7-2 and TRBJ2-3; D gene uncertain. This TCR was sampled from a man younger than 35 in good health. The sequenced material came from blood. The CDR3 nucleotides are TGTGCCAGCAGCTTAGCGACCGTACCGGGCACAGATACGCAGTATTTT. Translation: CASSLATVPGTDTQYF.